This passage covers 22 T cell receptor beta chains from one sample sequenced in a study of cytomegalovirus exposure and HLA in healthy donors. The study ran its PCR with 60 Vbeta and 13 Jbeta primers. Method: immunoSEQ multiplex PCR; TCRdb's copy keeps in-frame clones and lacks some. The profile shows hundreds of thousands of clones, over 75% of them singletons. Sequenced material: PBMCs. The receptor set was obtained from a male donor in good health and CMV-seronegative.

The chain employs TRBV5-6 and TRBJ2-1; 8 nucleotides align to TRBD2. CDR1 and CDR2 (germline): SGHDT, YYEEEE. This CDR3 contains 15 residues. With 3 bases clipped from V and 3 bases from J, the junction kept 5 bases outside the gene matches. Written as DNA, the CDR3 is TGTGCCAGCAGCTCCTCCGGGAGGGGCTACAATGAGCAGTTCTTC. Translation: CASSSSGRGYNEQFF.

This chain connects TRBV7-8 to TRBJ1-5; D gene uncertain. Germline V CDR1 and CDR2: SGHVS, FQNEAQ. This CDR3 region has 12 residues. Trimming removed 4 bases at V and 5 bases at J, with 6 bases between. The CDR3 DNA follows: TGTGCCAGCAGCTCCCCTGATCAGCCCCAGCATTTT. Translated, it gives CASSSPDQPQHF.

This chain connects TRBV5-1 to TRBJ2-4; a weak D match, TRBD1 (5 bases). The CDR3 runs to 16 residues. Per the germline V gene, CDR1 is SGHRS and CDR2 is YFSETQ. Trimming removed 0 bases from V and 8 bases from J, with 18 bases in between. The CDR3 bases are TGCGCCAGCAGCTTGGTAAACTTGGGGCGCAGGGACATTCAGTACTTC. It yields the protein CASSLVNLGRRDIQYF.

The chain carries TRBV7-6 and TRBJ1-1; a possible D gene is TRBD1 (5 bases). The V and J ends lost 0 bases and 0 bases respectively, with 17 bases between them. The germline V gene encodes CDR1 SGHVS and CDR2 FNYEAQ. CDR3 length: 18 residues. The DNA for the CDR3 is TGTGCCAGCAGCTTAGCGAGGAGTCGGGCAGGGATGAACACTGAAGCTTTCTTT. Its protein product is CASSLARSRAGMNTEAFF.

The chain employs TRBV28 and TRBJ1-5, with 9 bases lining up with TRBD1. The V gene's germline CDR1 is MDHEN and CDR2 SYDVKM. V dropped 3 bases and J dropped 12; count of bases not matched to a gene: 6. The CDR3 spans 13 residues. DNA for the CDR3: TGTGCCAGCAGTTTTATGGGACAGGGTGGCCAGCATTTT. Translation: CASSFMGQGGQHF.

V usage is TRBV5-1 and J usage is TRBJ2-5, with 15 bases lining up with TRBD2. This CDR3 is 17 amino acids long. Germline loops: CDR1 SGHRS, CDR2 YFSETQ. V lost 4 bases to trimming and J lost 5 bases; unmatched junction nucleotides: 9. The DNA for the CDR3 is TGCGCCAGCAGCCCGTGGACTAGCGGGGGGGCAGGGGAGACCCAGTACTTC. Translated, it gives CASSPWTSGGAGETQYF.

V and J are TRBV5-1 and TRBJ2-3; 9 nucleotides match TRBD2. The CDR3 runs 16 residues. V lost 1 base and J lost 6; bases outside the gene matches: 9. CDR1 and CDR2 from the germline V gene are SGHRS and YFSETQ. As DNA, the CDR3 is TGCGCCAGCAGCTTGAGGTCTAGCGGGACTTTCGATACGCAGTATTTT. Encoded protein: CASSLRSSGTFDTQYF.

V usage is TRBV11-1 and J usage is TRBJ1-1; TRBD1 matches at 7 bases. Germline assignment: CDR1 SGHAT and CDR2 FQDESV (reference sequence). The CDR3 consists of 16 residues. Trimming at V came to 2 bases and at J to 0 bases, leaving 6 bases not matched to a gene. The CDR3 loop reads CASSLKTGDLNTEAFF. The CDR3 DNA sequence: TGTGCCAGCAGCTTAAAAACAGGGGACTTGAACACTGAAGCTTTCTTT.

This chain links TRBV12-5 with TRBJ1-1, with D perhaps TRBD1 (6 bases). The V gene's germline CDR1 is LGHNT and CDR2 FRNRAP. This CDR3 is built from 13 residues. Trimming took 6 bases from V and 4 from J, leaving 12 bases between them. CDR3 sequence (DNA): TGTGCTAGTGGAGCGGACAGTTCCACTGAAGCTTTCTTT. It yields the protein CASGADSSTEAFF.

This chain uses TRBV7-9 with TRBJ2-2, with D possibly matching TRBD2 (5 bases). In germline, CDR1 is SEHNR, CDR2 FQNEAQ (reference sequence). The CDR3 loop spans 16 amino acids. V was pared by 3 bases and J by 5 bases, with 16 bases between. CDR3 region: CASSLAFRGRTGELFF. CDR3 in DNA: TGTGCCAGCAGCTTGGCGTTTCGAGGGAGAACCGGGGAGCTGTTTTTT.

The CDR3: CASSPRVEPRNEKLFF. CDR3 sequence (DNA): TGTGCCAGCAGCCCCAGGGTTGAGCCGCGTAATGAAAAACTGTTTTTT. The genes are TRBV9 and TRBJ1-4, with a tentative D call TRBD1 (5 bases). Germline loops: CDR1 SGDLS, CDR2 YYNGEE. The CDR3 length is 16 residues. Trimming shortened V by 4 bases and J by 4 bases, and 17 bases separated the two germline ends.

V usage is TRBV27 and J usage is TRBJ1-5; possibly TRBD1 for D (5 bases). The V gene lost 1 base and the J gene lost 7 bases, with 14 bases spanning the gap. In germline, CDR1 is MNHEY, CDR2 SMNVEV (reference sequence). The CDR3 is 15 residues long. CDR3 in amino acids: CASSLFSGQGQPQHF. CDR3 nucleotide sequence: TGTGCCAGCAGTTTATTTTCCGGGCAGGGACAGCCCCAGCATTTT.

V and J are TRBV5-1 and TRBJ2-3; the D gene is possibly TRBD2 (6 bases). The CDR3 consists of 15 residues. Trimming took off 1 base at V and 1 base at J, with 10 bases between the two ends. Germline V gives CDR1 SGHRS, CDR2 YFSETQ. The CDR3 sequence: CASSLSTGGTDTQYF. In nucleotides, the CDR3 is TGCGCCAGCAGCTTGTCTACGGGGGGCACAGATACGCAGTATTTT.

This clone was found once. This CDR3 reads CASSLAPGYEQYF. The CDR3 coding sequence is TGTGCCAGCAGCTTGGCTCCGGGTTACGAGCAGTACTTC. The chain uses TRBV11-3 and TRBJ2-7; D not resolved. CDR3 length: 13 amino acids. Germline-derived CDR1 and CDR2 are SGHNT and YENEEA. V was cut by 3 bases and J by 4 bases, with 10 bases left in between.

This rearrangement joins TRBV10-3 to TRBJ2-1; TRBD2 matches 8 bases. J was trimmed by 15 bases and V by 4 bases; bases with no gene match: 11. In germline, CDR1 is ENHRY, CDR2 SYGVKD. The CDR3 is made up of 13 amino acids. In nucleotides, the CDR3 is TGTGCCATCAGTGGCCCAACGGGGGGGCTTTCGTTCTTC. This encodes CAISGPTGGLSFF.

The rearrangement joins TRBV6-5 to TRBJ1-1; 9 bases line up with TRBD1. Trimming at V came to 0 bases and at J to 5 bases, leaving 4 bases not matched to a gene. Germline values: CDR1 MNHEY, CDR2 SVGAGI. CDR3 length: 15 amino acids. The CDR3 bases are TGTGCCAGCAGTTACTCCCGGACAGGGGAGACTGAAGCTTTCTTT. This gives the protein CASSYSRTGETEAFF.

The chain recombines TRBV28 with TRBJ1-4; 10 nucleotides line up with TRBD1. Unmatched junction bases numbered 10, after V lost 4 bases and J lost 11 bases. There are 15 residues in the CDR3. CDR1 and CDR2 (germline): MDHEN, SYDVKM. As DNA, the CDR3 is TGTGCCAGCAGTTCTCTGACAGGGGGCGGAACGAAACTGTTTTTT. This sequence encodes CASSSLTGGGTKLFF.

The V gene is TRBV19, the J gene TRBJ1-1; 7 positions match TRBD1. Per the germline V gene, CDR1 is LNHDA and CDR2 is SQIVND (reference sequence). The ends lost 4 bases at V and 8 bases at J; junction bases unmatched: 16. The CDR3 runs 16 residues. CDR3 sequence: CASSTYVTQPGGEAFF. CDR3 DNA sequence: TGTGCCAGTAGTACCTACGTCACGCAACCAGGGGGAGAAGCTTTCTTT.

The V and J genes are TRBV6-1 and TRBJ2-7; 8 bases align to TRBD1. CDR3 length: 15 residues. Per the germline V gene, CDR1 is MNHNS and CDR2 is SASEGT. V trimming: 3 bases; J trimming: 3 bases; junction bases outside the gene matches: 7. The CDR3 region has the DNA TGTGCCAGCAGTGACCGGGACAGGCGCTTCTACGAGCAGTACTTC. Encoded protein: CASSDRDRRFYEQYF.

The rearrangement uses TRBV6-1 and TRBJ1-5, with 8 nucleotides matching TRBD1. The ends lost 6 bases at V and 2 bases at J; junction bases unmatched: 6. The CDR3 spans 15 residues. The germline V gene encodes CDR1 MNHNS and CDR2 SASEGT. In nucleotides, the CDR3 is TGTGCCAGCAGACCACCAGGGGGCGGCAATCAGCCCCAGCATTTT. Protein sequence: CASRPPGGGNQPQHF.

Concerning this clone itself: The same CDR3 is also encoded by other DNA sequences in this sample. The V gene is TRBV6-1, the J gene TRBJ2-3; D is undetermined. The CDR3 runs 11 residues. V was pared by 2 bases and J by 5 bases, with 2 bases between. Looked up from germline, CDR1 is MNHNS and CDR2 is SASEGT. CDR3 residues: CASSERDTQYF. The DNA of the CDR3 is TGTGCCAGCAGTGAACGAGATACGCAGTATTTT.

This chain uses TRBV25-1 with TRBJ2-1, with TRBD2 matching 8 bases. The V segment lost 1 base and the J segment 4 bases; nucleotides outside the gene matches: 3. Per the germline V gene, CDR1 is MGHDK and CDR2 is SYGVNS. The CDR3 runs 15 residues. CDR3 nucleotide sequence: TGTGCCAGCAGTGAATGGGCTAGCGGGTACAATGAGCAGTTCTTC. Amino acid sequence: CASSEWASGYNEQFF.